The 23 T cell receptor beta chains presented below share a single source sample, sequenced in a study of cytomegalovirus exposure and HLA in healthy donors. 60 Vbeta and 13 Jbeta primers were used in PCR. Only in-frame clones appear in the TCRdb table, and some are missing; sequencing was by immunoSEQ multiplex PCR. This sample carries 130,000 to 150,000 clones, just under 85% of them seen once, and the ten largest clones take around 3.9%. The sample was PBMCs. The receptor source for this set is a man between 35 and 55 years old in good health and CMV-seropositive.

This clone was counted between two and nine times. The chain has TRBV15 and TRBJ2-5, with 10 nucleotides matching TRBD2. After removal of 5 bases from V and 2 bases from J, the junction contained 8 bases not matched to a gene. The germline CDR1 and CDR2 sequences are LNHNV and YYDKDF (reference sequence). The CDR3 totals 16 residues. CDR3 DNA sequence: TGTGCCACCAGCGGAGGGACTAGCGAGACTCAAGAGACCCAGTACTTC. Protein sequence: CATSGGTSETQETQYF.

The gene calls are TRBV19 and TRBJ1-2; 7 nucleotides line up with TRBD1. Germline V gene sequence: CDR1 LNHDA, CDR2 SQIVND (reference sequence). This CDR3 comprises 11 residues. V lost 11 bases to trimming and J lost 8 bases; unmatched junction nucleotides: 8. CDR3: CASHRGTGYTF. In nucleotides, the CDR3 is TGTGCCTCCCACAGGGGCACCGGCTACACCTTC.

In its sample, this clone was seen a few times. The chain employs TRBV7-9 and TRBJ2-2; D is perhaps TRBD2 (5 bases). This CDR3 is 12 amino acids long. Germline V gene data show CDR1 as SEHNR and CDR2 as FQNEAQ (reference sequence). The V and J ends lost 7 bases and 9 bases respectively, with 12 bases between them. The CDR3 sequence: CASTLTIRELFF. The CDR3 nucleotides are TGTGCCAGCACCCTGACTATAAGGGAGCTGTTTTTT.

V gene TRBV27 combines with J gene TRBJ2-1; D unresolved. V lost 7 bases to trimming and J lost 3 bases, with 16 bases between them. The CDR3 spans 15 residues. In germline, CDR1 is MNHEY, CDR2 SMNVEV (reference sequence). CDR3 in amino acids: CASIRRPPVYNEQFF. The CDR3 DNA reads TGTGCCAGCATCCGCCGTCCACCAGTCTACAATGAGCAGTTCTTC.

For the CDR3, the DNA is TGTGCCAGTAGTACTTACCGACGACAGGGTAGCAATCAGCCCCAGCATTTT. Its protein is CASSTYRRQGSNQPQHF. The chain combines TRBV19 with TRBJ1-5; 7 nucleotides match TRBD1. V gave up 4 bases and J gave up 0 bases; unmatched junction bases: 9. The CDR3 totals 17 residues. CDR1 and CDR2 (germline): LNHDA, SQIVND (reference sequence).

The CDR3 loop is CASSVLGQGSNEQFF. CDR3 nucleotide sequence: TGTGCCAGCAGCGTACTGGGACAGGGTAGCAATGAGCAGTTCTTC. V gene TRBV9 combines with J gene TRBJ2-1, with 9 bases identical to TRBD1. Unmatched junction bases numbered 5, after V lost 1 base and J lost 6 bases. The CDR3 extends over 15 amino acids. CDR1 is SGDLS, CDR2 YYNGEE, per germline.

The rearrangement links TRBV19 to TRBJ2-5; 7 bases are a match to TRBD1. Germline V gene data show CDR1 as LNHDA and CDR2 as SQIVND (reference sequence). Trimming removed 5 bases from V and 4 bases from J; junction bases left unmatched: 7. The CDR3 has 14 amino acids. In DNA, the CDR3 is TGTGCCAGTAGTGGTACAGGGGCGGCAGAGACCCAGTACTTC. It encodes CASSGTGAAETQYF.

The CDR3 bases are TGCGCCAGCCGGGTCAGGTTGGGGCTCAATTCACCCCTCCACTTT. Protein product: CASRVRLGLNSPLHF. The J gene is TRBJ1-6, the V gene TRBV5-1; tentatively, D is TRBD1 (5 bases). This CDR3 spans 15 amino acids. Trimming took 7 bases from V and 7 from J, leaving 18 bases between them. Germline V gene sequence: CDR1 SGHRS, CDR2 YFSETQ.

The V gene is TRBV27, the J gene TRBJ2-5; 8 bases align to TRBD2. The V gene end was trimmed by 4 bases and the J gene end by 1 base; junction bases not matched to a gene: 5. CDR1 is MNHEY and CDR2 is SMNVEV in the germline V gene (reference sequence). CDR3 size: 15 residues. The CDR3 is CASSSRSGGQETQYF. CDR3 nucleotides: TGTGCCAGCAGTTCCCGAAGCGGGGGCCAAGAGACCCAGTACTTC.

The gene calls are TRBV5-6 and TRBJ1-2, with D maybe TRBD1 (6 bases). This CDR3 contains 13 residues. Trimming stripped 4 bases from V and 6 bases from J, with 13 bases between. The germline gives CDR1 SGHDT, CDR2 YYEEEE. In DNA, the CDR3 is TGTGCCAGCAGCCCTGGCGGGGGGCATGGCTACACCTTC. Translated: CASSPGGGHGYTF. The full variable domain, with the rest looked up from reference TRBV5-6 and TRBJ1-2, is DAGVTQSPTHLIKTRGQQVTLRCSPKSGHDTVSWYQQALGQGPQFIFQYYEEEERQRGNFPDRFSGHQFPNYSSELNVNALLLGDSALYLCASSPGGGHGYTFGSGTRLTVV.

The chain recombines TRBV18 with TRBJ1-4, with 7 nucleotides matching TRBD1. CDR3 length equals 16 residues. CDR1 is KGHSH, CDR2 LQKENI, per germline. The V segment lost 3 bases and the J segment 6 bases; nucleotides outside the gene matches: 10. The CDR3 reads CASSPPNRGLDEKLFF. In DNA form, the CDR3 reads TGTGCCAGCTCACCTCCGAACAGGGGCCTCGATGAAAAACTGTTTTTT.

This chain links TRBV18 with TRBJ2-7; 11 bases fit TRBD1. With 2 bases clipped from V and 5 bases from J, the junction kept 8 bases outside the gene matches. Germline V gene sequence: CDR1 KGHSH, CDR2 LQKENI. The CDR3 has 16 amino acids. Here the CDR3 DNA reads TGTGCCAGCTCACCATTCCAACCGGGACAGGGGGACGAGCAGTACTTC. Its translation is CASSPFQPGQGDEQYF.

The chain employs TRBV18 and TRBJ2-3; 13 positions agree with TRBD2. CDR1 and CDR2 from the germline V gene are KGHSH and LQKENI. V dropped 1 base and J dropped 5; count of bases not matched to a gene: 3. The CDR3 sequence is 16 residues long. The CDR3 protein is CASSPRTSGGRDTQYF. In DNA form, the CDR3 reads TGTGCCAGCTCACCACGGACTAGCGGGGGAAGAGATACGCAGTATTTT.

The chain has TRBV19 and TRBJ1-2; D is undetermined. The length of the CDR3 is 12 residues. The germline V gene encodes CDR1 LNHDA and CDR2 SQIVND (reference sequence). Between the trimmed V and J ends, which lost 3 bases and 3 bases, there was a span of 5 bases. In DNA, the CDR3 is TGTGCCAGTAGTATGGGAGACTATGGCTACACCTTC. It yields the protein CASSMGDYGYTF.

This chain joins TRBV19 and TRBJ1-5; 8 bases fit TRBD1. The CDR3 loop spans 13 amino acids. After removal of 8 bases from V and 2 bases from J, the junction contained 2 bases not matched to a gene. CDR1 is LNHDA, CDR2 SQIVND, per germline (reference sequence). This CDR3 is CASQDRGNQPQHF. The CDR3 nucleotides read TGTGCCAGTCAGGACAGGGGCAATCAGCCCCAGCATTTT.

This clone was seen a handful of times. The gene calls are TRBV6-6 and TRBJ2-5; a possible D gene is TRBD2 (5 bases). The ends were cut back, 6 bases at V and 3 bases at J, with 11 bases in the middle. The CDR3 extends over 13 amino acids. Germline V gives CDR1 MNHNY, CDR2 SVGAGI (reference sequence). This CDR3 reads CASSGIGKETQYF. The CDR3 region has the DNA TGTGCCAGCAGCGGTATCGGGAAAGAGACCCAGTACTTC.

The V and J genes are TRBV7-9 and TRBJ2-7; TRBD2 matches 8 bases. The V gene end was trimmed by 6 bases and the J gene end by 1 base; junction bases not matched to a gene: 8. The CDR3 totals 15 residues. From germline, CDR1 is SEHNR and CDR2 FQNEAQ (reference sequence). CDR3 in DNA: TGTGCCAGCAGAGGCAGCGGGAGTGTATCCTACGAGCAGTACTTC. This codes for CASRGSGSVSYEQYF.

The V call is TRBV7-9, the J call TRBJ1-2, with D possibly matching TRBD1 (6 bases). The V end lost 1 base, the J end lost 5 bases, and 8 bases lay between the germline ends. The V gene's germline CDR1 is SEHNR and CDR2 FQNEAQ (reference sequence). This CDR3 is 13 amino acids long. Here the CDR3 DNA reads TGTGCCAGCAGCTTAGGACAGGAGTATGGCTACACCTTC. Translating gives CASSLGQEYGYTF.

J is TRBJ1-4 and V is TRBV18; possibly TRBD1 for D (6 bases). CDR3 size: 14 residues. Looked up from germline, CDR1 is KGHSH and CDR2 is LQKENI. The V gene lost 3 bases and the J gene lost 5 bases, with 10 bases spanning the gap. In nucleotides, the CDR3 is TGTGCCAGCTCACCCCGTGACAGGAATGAAAAACTGTTTTTT. Protein sequence: CASSPRDRNEKLFF.

The chain has TRBV5-1 and TRBJ2-7, with D perhaps matching TRBD2 (7 bases). The length of the CDR3 is 15 residues. Between the trimmed V and J ends, which lost 0 bases and 5 bases, there was a span of 15 bases. From germline, CDR1 is SGHRS and CDR2 YFSETQ. CDR3: CASSLVPGGEDEQYF. In DNA form, the CDR3 reads TGCGCCAGCAGCTTGGTACCGGGGGGCGAAGACGAGCAGTACTTC.

The gene calls are TRBV4-3 and TRBJ1-2; D is unresolved. Trimming took off 0 bases at V and 1 base at J, with 6 bases between the two ends. The CDR3 has 14 residues. Germline values: CDR1 LGHNA, CDR2 YSLEER. The chain's CDR3 is CASSQDTGNYGYTF. The CDR3 nucleotides read TGCGCCAGCAGCCAAGATACGGGTAACTATGGCTACACCTTC.

The rearrangement joins TRBV4-1 to TRBJ1-5, with TRBD1 matching 9 bases. The CDR3 spans 16 residues. The ends lost 3 bases at V and 7 bases at J; junction bases unmatched: 10. Germline V gene lookup returns CDR1 MGHRA and CDR2 YSYEKL. The CDR3 region is CASSQQPGQGVQPQHF. The CDR3 region has the DNA TGCGCCAGCAGCCAGCAACCGGGACAGGGTGTACAGCCCCAGCATTTT.

This sequence joins TRBV7-3 and TRBJ2-2, with 10 nucleotides matching TRBD2. V lost 3 bases, J lost 6 bases, and 1 base stayed unmatched. The V gene's germline CDR1 is SGHTA and CDR2 FQGTGA. CDR3 length: 14 amino acids. Here the CDR3 reads CASSFLAGAGELFF. DNA for the CDR3: TGTGCCAGCAGCTTCCTAGCGGGGGCCGGGGAGCTGTTTTTT.